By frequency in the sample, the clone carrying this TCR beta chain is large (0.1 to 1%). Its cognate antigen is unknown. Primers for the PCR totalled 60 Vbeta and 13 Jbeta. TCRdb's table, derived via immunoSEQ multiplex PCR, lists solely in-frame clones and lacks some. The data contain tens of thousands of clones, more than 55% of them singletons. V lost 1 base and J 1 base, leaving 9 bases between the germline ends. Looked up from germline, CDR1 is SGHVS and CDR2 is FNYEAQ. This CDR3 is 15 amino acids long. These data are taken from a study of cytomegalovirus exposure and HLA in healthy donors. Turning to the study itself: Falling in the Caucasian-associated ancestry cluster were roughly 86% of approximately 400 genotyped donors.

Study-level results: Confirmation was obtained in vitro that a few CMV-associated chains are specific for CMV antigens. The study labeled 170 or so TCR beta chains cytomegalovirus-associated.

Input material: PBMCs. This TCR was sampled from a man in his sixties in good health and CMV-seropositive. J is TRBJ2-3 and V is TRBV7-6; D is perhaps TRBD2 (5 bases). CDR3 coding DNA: TGTGCCAGCAGCTTAGAGGTTAGCGGCACAGATACGCAGTATTTT. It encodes CASSLEVSGTDTQYF.